Reported below is one TCR beta chain. No antigen is known for it. The CDR3 loop spans 18 amino acids. V lost 2 bases and J lost 0; bases outside the gene matches: 7. Germline V lookup: CDR1 PRHDT, CDR2 FYEKMQ (reference sequence). These data are taken from a study of shared clonotypes between healthy human individuals. Study-level results: The sampled material consisted only of blood, and tissue repertoires are likely to differ. Though the depth was large, rarefaction showed that sorted-subset sequencing was incomplete.

The test was conducted at deep level. The DNA input per sorted-subset replicate PCR was approximately 210 ng, corresponding to roughly 30,000 T cell genomes. The method was immunoSEQ multiplex PCR; TCRdb's version includes in-frame clones alone and lacks a portion of them. The data show 450,000 to 700,000 clones, about 95% seen once. CD8 cells regarded as naive lacked CD45RO, were positively chosen for CCR7, and omitted terminally differentiated effector memory CD45RA+ cells. The V call is TRBV13, the J call TRBJ1-5; TRBD1 matches 10 bases. The receptor comes from a woman aged 25 to 45 in good health. Sequencing was carried out using naive CD8+ T cells sorted from blood. CDR3 sequence reads: CASSLRGQGKYSNQPQHF. The CDR3 region has the DNA TGTGCCAGCAGCTTAAGGGGACAGGGGAAATATAGCAATCAGCCCCAGCATTTT.